A single sample gave rise to the 15 T cell receptor beta chains below, sequenced in a study of T-cell memory formation after mild COVID-19. TCRdb independently ran MiXCR on the 5' RACE reads; one entry per CDR3 protein. The table records roughly 80,000 distinct CDR3 sequences, 14% of them present only once. Source material: PBMCs or a T cell subset sorted from them (not recorded which). The receptors come from an adult woman who had mild COVID-19 (a few samples of this study predate the infection). Cell type and time point are not known.

The chain couples TRBV7-9 to TRBJ2-1, with D possibly matching TRBD2 (5 bases). The V gene's germline CDR1 is SEHNR and CDR2 FQNEAQ (reference sequence). The CDR3 is 14 residues long. The V end was cut by 0 bases, the J end by 9 bases, with 12 bases between. The CDR3 coding sequence is TGTGCCAGCAGCTTAGCCGGGGAGTCGGGTGAGCAGTTCTTC. Its protein product is CASSLAGESGEQFF.

This clonotype came up many times. The rearrangement joins TRBV24-1 to TRBJ2-1; a weak D match, TRBD1 (5 bases). The ends were cut back, 4 bases at V and 8 bases at J, with 20 bases in the middle. This CDR3 comprises 16 residues. The V gene's germline CDR1 is KGHDR and CDR2 SFDVKD. The CDR3 sequence: CATSDVGHPDRDEQFF. Written as DNA, the CDR3 is TGTGCCACCAGTGACGTCGGACACCCCGATAGAGATGAGCAGTTCTTC.

The chain recombines TRBV27 with TRBJ1-2, with D perhaps matching TRBD1 (5 bases). The ends were cut back, 0 bases at V and 4 bases at J, with 12 bases in the middle. The CDR3 is 15 residues long. Germline values: CDR1 MNHEY, CDR2 SMNVEV (reference sequence). CDR3 nucleotide sequence: TGTGCCAGCAGTTTATCTCCGGGACTAATCTATGGCTACACCTTC. It specifies CASSLSPGLIYGYTF.

A few counts support this clonotype. This chain joins TRBV5-1 and TRBJ2-3, with TRBD2 matching over 11 bases. The CDR3 is 17 residues long. With V trimmed by 4 bases and J by 4 bases, 11 bases remained unmatched. The germline CDR1 and CDR2 sequences are SGHRS and YFSETQ. The CDR3 region is CASSTASSGGPPDTQYF. CDR3 DNA: TGCGCCAGCAGCACCGCCTCTAGCGGGGGGCCACCAGATACGCAGTATTTT.

The chain combines TRBV20-1 with TRBJ2-7; TRBD1 matches at 9 bases. The CDR3 spans 15 residues. V lost 1 base and J lost 2; bases outside the gene matches: 6. Per the germline V gene, CDR1 is DFQATT and CDR2 is SNEGSKA (reference sequence). DNA of the CDR3: TGCAGTGCTAGAGTCCCGGGACAGGGTGCCTACGAGCAGTACTTC. Translating gives CSARVPGQGAYEQYF.

The rearrangement joins TRBV4-1 to TRBJ2-2; TRBD2 aligns across 8 bases. After removal of 5 bases from V and 3 bases from J, the junction contained 8 bases not matched to a gene. This CDR3 has 16 amino acids. The germline V gene has CDR1 MGHRA and CDR2 YSYEKL. CDR3 nucleotide sequence: TGCGCCAGCAGCTACGCAGGACTAGCTGACACCGGGGAGCTGTTTTTT. Protein product: CASSYAGLADTGELFF.

The chain combines TRBV18 with TRBJ2-1; possibly TRBD2 for D (5 bases). The germline CDR1 and CDR2 sequences are KGHSH and LQKENI. V lost 3 bases and J 3 bases, leaving 18 bases between the germline ends. This CDR3 has 17 amino acids. CDR3 nucleotide sequence: TGTGCCAGCTCACCTCCACCAGGCCAGCGGAACTACAATGAGCAGTTCTTC. Protein sequence: CASSPPPGQRNYNEQFF.

This clonotype has a handful of counts. The genes are TRBV6-2 or TRBV6-3 and TRBJ2-7, with 8 nucleotides matching TRBD1. Losses at the gene ends were 2 bases for V and 3 bases for J; bases not matched to a gene: 9. Per the germline V gene, CDR1 is MNHEY and CDR2 is SVGEGT. The CDR3 spans 16 residues. This CDR3 is CASSYDGQGIGYEQYF. CDR3 nucleotides: TGTGCCAGCAGTTACGATGGACAGGGAATTGGCTACGAGCAGTACTTC.

This chain joins TRBV5-1 and TRBJ2-7; 9 bases align to TRBD1. The CDR3 totals 15 residues. Germline lookup yields CDR1 SGHRS and CDR2 YFSETQ. Germline trimming cut 4 bases from V and 2 bases from J; bases unmatched to any gene: 7. The DNA of the CDR3 is TGCGCCAGCAGCAGACGGACAGGGGATCCCTACGAGCAGTACTTC. The encoded protein is CASSRRTGDPYEQYF.

The V and J genes are TRBV7-3 and TRBJ2-1; the D gene is possibly TRBD1 (6 bases). The CDR3 is 15 amino acids. V gave up 2 bases and J gave up 6 bases, with 14 bases separating them. CDR1 SGHTA and CDR2 FQGTGA come from the germline V gene. CDR3 region: CASSLGQGFANEQFF. The CDR3 bases are TGTGCCAGCAGCTTAGGTCAGGGGTTCGCCAATGAGCAGTTCTTC.

This clonotype was recorded a few times. The V gene is TRBV20-1, the J gene TRBJ1-1; 8 nucleotides agree with TRBD1. The CDR3 is made up of 14 amino acids. J gave up 3 bases and V 1 base, and 4 bases lay outside the gene matches. Germline V lookup: CDR1 DFQATT, CDR2 SNEGSKA (reference sequence). The CDR3 loop reads CSARGQGRHTEAFF. The CDR3 nucleotides are TGCAGTGCTAGAGGACAGGGGCGGCACACTGAAGCTTTCTTT.

The chain joins TRBV6-5 to TRBJ1-2; 8 bases line up with TRBD1. Germline CDR1 reads MNHEY; CDR2 reads SVGAGI. After removal of 5 bases from V and 0 bases from J, the junction contained 5 bases not matched to a gene. This CDR3 is 15 amino acids long. The CDR3 spells CASSPGTGANYGYTF. CDR3 in DNA: TGTGCCAGCAGTCCCGGGACAGGAGCTAACTATGGCTACACCTTC.

This clonotype has a count of ten or more. The chain couples TRBV13 to TRBJ2-6; a weak D match, TRBD1 (6 bases). This CDR3 region has 18 residues. The germline V and J ends were trimmed by 4 bases and 2 bases, with 18 bases remaining between them. Germline V lookup: CDR1 PRHDT, CDR2 FYEKMQ (reference sequence). CDR3 loop: CASSSPRLQGAGANVLTF. The CDR3 DNA follows: TGTGCCAGCAGCTCCCCTAGGCTACAGGGTGCTGGGGCCAACGTCCTGACTTTC. The full variable domain, completed using reference TRBV13 and TRBJ2-6, is AAGVIQSPRHLIKEKRETATLKCYPIPRHDTVYWYQQGPGQDPQFLISFYEKMQSDKGSIPDRFSAQQFSDYHSELNMSSLELGDSALYFCASSSPRLQGAGANVLTFGAGSRLTVL.

This clonotype has a handful of counts. The chain couples TRBV5-4 to TRBJ2-7; D gene ambiguous. Germline values: CDR1 SGHNT, CDR2 YYREEE (reference sequence). Trimming shortened V by 4 bases and J by 4 bases, and 12 bases separated the two germline ends. CDR3 size: 13 residues. In nucleotides, the CDR3 is TGTGCCAGCAGCCCCAACCCCGGGTACGAGCAGTACTTC. Residues: CASSPNPGYEQYF.

This chain connects TRBV4-2 to TRBJ2-2; TRBD2 matches at 9 bases. V was pared by 4 bases and J by 5 bases, with 11 bases of the junction left unmatched. The V gene's germline CDR1 is LGHNA and CDR2 YNFKEQ. CDR3 length: 17 residues. The CDR3 nucleotides are TGTGCCAGCAGCCGATCGTTTAGCGGGAGTCAGACCGGGGAGCTGTTTTTT. It encodes CASSRSFSGSQTGELFF.